These 8 T cell receptor beta chains share one sample of origin, sequenced in a study of shared clonotypes between healthy human individuals. Data came from immunoSEQ multiplex PCR; TCRdb stores just in-frame clones and leaves some out. The sample contains around 1 million clones, approximately 76% of which appear only once. Specimen: memory CD4+ T cells sorted from blood. Indicated subset: CD45RA-negative fraction. These receptors all come from a man between 18 and 29 years old in good health.

This clone appeared a single time. The V and J genes are TRBV7-6 and TRBJ2-7; maybe TRBD1 (6 bases). The CDR3 loop spans 13 amino acids. Trimming took 1 base from V and 6 from J, leaving 10 bases between them. The germline CDR1 and CDR2 sequences are SGHVS and FNYEAQ. In DNA, the CDR3 is TGTGCCAGCAGCTTAGAAAGGGGGTCCGAGCAGTACTTC. It codes for CASSLERGSEQYF.

This clone was detected a few times. This chain connects TRBV4-1 to TRBJ1-5, with 9 bases lining up with TRBD1. Germline trimming cut 4 bases from V and 7 bases from J; bases unmatched to any gene: 14. Germline V gives CDR1 MGHRA, CDR2 YSYEKL. This CDR3 has 17 residues. The CDR3 DNA reads TGCGCCAGCAGCCCAGACCCGCCGGGACAGGGAGCCCAGCCCCAGCATTTT. Protein: CASSPDPPGQGAQPQHF.

This chain uses TRBV10-3 with TRBJ2-1; TRBD2 matches at 11 bases. Germline CDR1 ENHRY, CDR2 SYGVKD. This CDR3 region has 17 residues. The J segment lost 5 bases and the V segment lost 3 bases, leaving 9 bases of the junction unmatched. Here the CDR3 DNA reads TGTGCCATCAGTGAAACTATCAAACTAGCGGGAGACAATGAGCAGTTCTTC. It codes for CAISETIKLAGDNEQFF.

V gene TRBV19 combines with J gene TRBJ1-1, with TRBD1 matching 7 bases. From germline, CDR1 is LNHDA and CDR2 SQIVND (reference sequence). This CDR3 contains 13 residues. V shed 1 base and J 14 bases; nucleotides not matched to a gene: 10. This CDR3 reads CASSIVNGGGNFF. In nucleotides, the CDR3 is TGTGCCAGTAGTATAGTAAATGGAGGGGGCAACTTCTTT.

The CDR3 bases are TGTGCCAGCAGCTCGCCCGGGCTAGCGGTAAACATTCAGTACTTC. Its protein is CASSSPGLAVNIQYF. The chain links TRBV5-6 to TRBJ2-4; TRBD2 aligns across 7 bases. V dropped 3 bases and J dropped 6; count of bases not matched to a gene: 9. The CDR3 length is 15 residues. Germline V gene sequence: CDR1 SGHDT, CDR2 YYEEEE.

This chain links TRBV14 with TRBJ1-1; unclear D gene. The CDR3 length is 9 residues. The germline V and J ends were trimmed by 5 bases and 9 bases, with 4 bases remaining between them. Germline V lookup: CDR1 SGHDN, CDR2 FVKESK. CDR3 sequence: CASSSQAFF. The CDR3 DNA reads as TGTGCCAGCAGCTCACAAGCTTTCTTT.

This clone was picked up one time. This sample includes further DNA sequences coding for the same CDR3. This chain connects TRBV6-1 to TRBJ1-5, with 7 bases that match TRBD1. The CDR3 covers 14 residues. The germline CDR1 and CDR2 sequences are MNHNS and SASEGT. J gave up 2 bases and V 4 bases, and 2 bases lay outside the gene matches. The CDR3 protein is CASSGQGGNQPQHF. The CDR3 DNA sequence: TGTGCCAGCAGTGGGCAGGGGGGCAATCAGCCCCAGCATTTT.

The V gene is TRBV15, the J gene TRBJ2-1; perhaps TRBD2 as D (6 bases). There are 14 residues in the CDR3. Trimming removed 6 bases from V and 5 bases from J, with 14 bases in between. Germline CDR1 is LNHNV and CDR2 is YYDKDF (reference sequence). The CDR3 here is CATRTRQTHNEQFF. The CDR3 region has the DNA TGTGCCACCAGGACTAGACAGACCCACAATGAGCAGTTCTTC.